Following are 18 T cell receptor beta chains from one sample sequenced in a study of CD8+ T cells in alopecia areata. RNA was isolated and reverse transcribed to cDNA, the sequencing template. Libraries were prepared by immunoSEQ multiplex PCR; TCRdb keeps only in-frame clonotypes and omits some of them. The sample records about 130,000 clones, roughly 58% being singletons. Sequenced here: CD4+ T cells sorted from blood, sampled at week 0. Receptor source: a human donor with alopecia areata.

This chain uses TRBV5-4 with TRBJ2-5; the match to TRBD2 covers 7 bases. The V gene end was trimmed by 1 base and the J gene end by 1 base; junction bases not matched to a gene: 4. Germline V lookup: CDR1 SGHNT, CDR2 YYREEE (reference sequence). CDR3 length equals 15 residues. The CDR3 DNA reads TGTGCCAGCAGCTTGTCCGGGGGGTTCCAAGAGACCCAGTACTTC. Its protein product is CASSLSGGFQETQYF.

The chain combines TRBV7-3 with TRBJ2-3; possibly TRBD1 for D (6 bases). CDR3 length: 14 residues. The ends were cut back, 4 bases at V and 3 bases at J, with 11 bases in the middle. Germline V CDR1 and CDR2: SGHTA, FQGTGA. The CDR3 DNA sequence: TGTGCCAGCAGCTCCACAGGGTTAACAGATACGCAGTATTTT. This sequence encodes CASSSTGLTDTQYF.

This clone was counted a few times. The rearrangement joins TRBV29-1 to TRBJ1-4; perhaps TRBD1 as D (5 bases). The germline V gene has CDR1 SQVTM and CDR2 ANQGSEA. The CDR3 runs to 17 residues. With 7 bases removed from V and 6 bases from J, the gap between germline ends came to 27 bases. In nucleotides, the CDR3 is TGCAGCGCCCCTTCTTCCCGGGACCCCCTGTGGGATGAAAAACTGTTTTTT. Amino acid sequence: CSAPSSRDPLWDEKLFF.

This chain joins TRBV6-1 and TRBJ2-3, with TRBD2 identical over 8 bases. The CDR3 covers 14 residues. Trimming took 7 bases from V and 2 from J; bases not matched to a gene: 5. Germline V CDR1 and CDR2: MNHNS, SASEGT. CDR3 sequence reads: CASTSSGYTDTQYF. Written as DNA, the CDR3 is TGTGCCAGCACTTCTAGCGGGTACACAGATACGCAGTATTTT.

This chain uses TRBV25-1 with TRBJ2-1; no firm D call. This CDR3 has 13 amino acids. V lost 0 bases and J 7 bases, leaving 7 bases between the germline ends. Germline values: CDR1 MGHDK, CDR2 SYGVNS. The CDR3 DNA reads TGTGCCAGCAGTGAATATTCCGGGAATGAGCAGTTCTTC. This gives the protein CASSEYSGNEQFF.

The CDR3 DNA reads TGTGCCAGCAGCATCTCGACAGGGGGCGCTTCTAATGGGGCCAACGTCCTGACTTTC. This gives the protein CASSISTGGASNGANVLTF. The J gene is TRBJ2-6, the V gene TRBV7-2; 10 bases align to TRBD1. J lost 3 bases, V lost 5 bases, and 13 bases had no gene match. The CDR3 spans 19 residues. Germline V gene lookup returns CDR1 SGHTA and CDR2 FQGNSA.

This clone was detected only a few times. V usage is TRBV29-1 and J usage is TRBJ2-2; TRBD2 might be the D (7 bases). The length of the CDR3 is 13 residues. Germline values: CDR1 SQVTM, CDR2 ANQGSEA. Deletions cut 6 bases from V and 4 bases from J, with 12 bases between. The CDR3 sequence is CSVSRGGTGELFF. The CDR3 nucleotides read TGCAGCGTCTCAAGGGGGGGCACCGGGGAGCTGTTTTTT.

In DNA, the CDR3 is TGTGCCAGCAGTTACATACAGGCTAGCTACGAGCAGTACTTC. This translates into CASSYIQASYEQYF. This chain links TRBV6-6 with TRBJ2-7; a weak D match, TRBD1 (5 bases). V was shortened by 2 bases and J by 3 bases, with 11 bases between the two germline ends. Germline V gene lookup returns CDR1 MNHNY and CDR2 SVGAGI (reference sequence). The CDR3 sequence is 14 residues long.

Points on this clone: A read error may account for a junction end that differs from germline. The identical CDR3 is also encoded by other nucleotide sequences in the sample. The chain joins TRBV5-1 to TRBJ1-4; D is unresolved. The CDR3 totals 14 residues. Germline V gene sequence: CDR1 SGHRS, CDR2 YFSETQ. CDR3 protein: CASSSTGLNEKLFF. CDR3 coding DNA: TGCGCCAGCAGTTCAACCGGGCTCAATGAAAAACTGTTTTTC.

This clone appeared a few times. This chain joins TRBV7-3 and TRBJ2-3, with TRBD2 matching over 9 bases. This CDR3 region has 14 residues. Germline trimming cut 5 bases from V and 5 bases from J; bases unmatched to any gene: 5. In germline, CDR1 is SGHTA, CDR2 FQGTGA. The CDR3 DNA follows: TGTGCCAGCAGCCCGGGACTAGCCTTAGATACGCAGTATTTT. Protein product: CASSPGLALDTQYF.

The chain combines TRBV6-4 with TRBJ2-3; TRBD2 matches at 9 bases. Germline V gene sequence: CDR1 MRHNA, CDR2 SNTAGT. This CDR3 region has 14 residues. Trimming took 3 bases from V and 3 from J; bases not matched to a gene: 1. For the CDR3, the DNA is TGTGCCAGCAGTGAGCGGGAGGGAACAGATACGCAGTATTTT. It is translated as CASSEREGTDTQYF.

This clone has only a few counts. The chain links TRBV29-1 to TRBJ2-5, with 7 bases lining up with TRBD1. The CDR3 is made up of 13 amino acids. The V and J ends lost 6 bases and 2 bases, in that order; junction bases with no gene match: 6. From germline, CDR1 is SQVTM and CDR2 ANQGSEA. The DNA for the CDR3 is TGCAGCGTCGGCACAGGGGTACAAGAGACCCAGTACTTC. Translation gives CSVGTGVQETQYF.

J is TRBJ2-2 and V is TRBV7-3; D remains ambiguous. Trimming removed 4 bases from V and 0 bases from J, with 6 bases in between. This CDR3 has 14 residues. Germline CDR1 and CDR2: SGHTA and FQGTGA. CDR3: CASSYTSNTGELFF. The CDR3 coding sequence is TGTGCCAGCAGCTACACTTCGAACACCGGGGAGCTGTTTTTT. The full variable domain, in which reference TRBV7-3 and TRBJ2-2 provide the parts outside the CDR3, is GAGVSQTPSNKVTEKGKYVELRCDPISGHTALYWYRQSLGQGPEFLIYFQGTGAADDSGLPNDRFFAVRPEGSVSTLKIQRTERGDSAVYLCASSYTSNTGELFFGEGSRLTVL.

The chain uses TRBV11-3 and TRBJ2-1; TRBD1 or TRBD2 may be the D gene (5 bases each). Germline loops: CDR1 SGHNT, CDR2 YENEEA. CDR3 length: 15 amino acids. Deletions cut 5 bases from V and 6 bases from J, with 17 bases between. CDR3 coding DNA: TGTGCCAGCAGCGCGACCACCGGGACGTTCAATGAGCAGTTCTTC. It yields the protein CASSATTGTFNEQFF.

V and J are TRBV5-1 and TRBJ2-3, with TRBD2 matching 8 bases. CDR3 length equals 17 residues. Per germline, CDR1 SGHRS and CDR2 YFSETQ. J was trimmed by 0 bases and V by 3 bases; bases with no gene match: 9. CDR3 in DNA: TGCGCCAGCAGCTCCGGGGGGGCTTTCCTTAGCACAGATACGCAGTATTTT. It yields the protein CASSSGGAFLSTDTQYF.

The chain uses TRBV5-1 and TRBJ2-1; TRBD2 matches 9 bases. This CDR3 contains 16 residues. Trimming cost V 4 bases and J 9 bases; bases outside gene matches: 14. The germline CDR1 and CDR2 sequences are SGHRS and YFSETQ. The CDR3: CASSPGASGAGREQFF. The CDR3 DNA reads as TGCGCCAGCAGCCCGGGGGCTAGCGGGGCGGGCCGTGAGCAGTTCTTC. The full variable domain, rest sourced from reference TRBV5-1 and TRBJ2-1, is KAGVTQTPRYLIKTRGQQVTLSCSPISGHRSVSWYQQTPGQGLQFLFEYFSETQRNKGNFPGRFSGRQFSNSRSEMNVSTLELGDSALYLCASSPGASGAGREQFFGPGTRLTVL.

Only a few counts were recorded for this clone. V usage is TRBV21-1 and J usage is TRBJ2-4; no check of the table's D call, TRBD2, against the DNA was made. TRBV21-1 is an annotated pseudogene. The CDR3 runs 17 residues. This chain's CDR3 is CASTGTSGGVAKNIQYF. Here the CDR3 DNA reads TGTGCCAGCACCGGGACTAGCGGGGGGGTTGCCAAAAACATTCAGTACTTC.

The rearrangement uses TRBV5-1 and TRBJ2-1; D may be TRBD2 (5 bases). Germline CDR1 and CDR2: SGHRS and YFSETQ. V gave up 2 bases and J gave up 12 bases, with 12 bases separating them. CDR3 size: 12 residues. Here the CDR3 reads CASSFLADGQFF. The CDR3 coding sequence is TGCGCCAGCAGCTTCCTAGCCGACGGGCAGTTCTTC.